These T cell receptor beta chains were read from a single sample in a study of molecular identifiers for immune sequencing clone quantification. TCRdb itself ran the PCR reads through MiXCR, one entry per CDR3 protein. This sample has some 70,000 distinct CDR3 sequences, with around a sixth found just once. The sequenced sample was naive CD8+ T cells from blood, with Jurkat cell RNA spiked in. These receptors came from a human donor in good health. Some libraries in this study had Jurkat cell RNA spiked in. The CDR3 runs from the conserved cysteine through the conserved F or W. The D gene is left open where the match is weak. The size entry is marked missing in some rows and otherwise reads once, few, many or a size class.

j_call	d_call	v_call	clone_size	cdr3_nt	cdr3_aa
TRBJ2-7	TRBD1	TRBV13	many	TGTGCCAGCAGCCAGCAGGGACAGTACTTCTACGAGCAGTACTTC	CASSQQGQYFYEQYF
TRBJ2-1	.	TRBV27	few	TGTGCCAGCAGCAGATACTCCTACAATGAGCAGTTCTTC	CASSRYSYNEQFF
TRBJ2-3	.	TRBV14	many	TGTGCCAGCAGCCTCCCGTACGGAGATACGCAGTATTTT	CASSLPYGDTQYF
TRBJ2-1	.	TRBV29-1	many	TGCAGCCCCCCCTGGGAGGAGTACAATGAGCAGTTCTTC	CSPPWEEYNEQFF
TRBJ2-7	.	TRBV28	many	TGTGCCAGCAGTCCCCGGACTTCCCCGGGCGAGCAGTACTTC	CASSPRTSPGEQYF
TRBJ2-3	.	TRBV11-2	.	TGTGCCAGCAGCCCGTCGGGCGGTACGCAGTATTTT	CASSPSGGTQYF
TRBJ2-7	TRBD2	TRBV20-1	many	TGCAGTGCTAGACCAGGGACTAGCGGGAGTTACGAGCAGTACTTC	CSARPGTSGSYEQYF
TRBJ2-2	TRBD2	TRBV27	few	TGTGCCAGCAGTTTTCAAATACTAGCGGACAACACCGGGGAGCTGTTTTTT	CASSFQILADNTGELFF
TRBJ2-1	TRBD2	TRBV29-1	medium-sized	TGCAGCGTTGAAGATCACGAGCGGGAGCCGATCCCCGAGCAGTTCTTC	CSVEDHEREPIPEQFF
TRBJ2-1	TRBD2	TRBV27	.	TGTGCCAGCAGTCTCACTAGCGGGGAATACAATGAGCAGTTCTTC	CASSLTSGEYNEQFF
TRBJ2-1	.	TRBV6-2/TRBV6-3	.	TGTGCCGGCAGTTCCGGGCTCTCCGGGGGCAATGAGCAGTTCTTC	CAGSSGLSGGNEQFF
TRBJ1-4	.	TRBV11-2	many	TGTGCCAGCAGCTTAGAGGCAGGGGCTGAAAAACTGTTTTTT	CASSLEAGAEKLFF
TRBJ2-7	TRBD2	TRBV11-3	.	TGTGCCAGCAGCTTAGAAGGGACTAGCGGAACCTACGAGCAGTACTTC	CASSLEGTSGTYEQYF
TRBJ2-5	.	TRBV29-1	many	TGCAGCGTTGTTGATAGCAGAAAAGAGACCCAGTACTTC	CSVVDSRKETQYF
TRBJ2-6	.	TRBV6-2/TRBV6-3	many	TGTGCCAGCAGTGTGGTCTCTGGGGCCAACGTCCTGACTTTC	CASSVVSGANVLTF
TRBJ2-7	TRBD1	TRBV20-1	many	TGCAGTGCTAGAGTCCCTACAGGGGCTTACGAGCAGTACTTC	CSARVPTGAYEQYF
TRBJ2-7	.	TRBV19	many	TGTGCCAGTAGTATTCGGGGCGGGAACTCCTACGAGCAGTACTTC	CASSIRGGNSYEQYF
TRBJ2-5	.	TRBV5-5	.	TGTGCCGGCAGCCTCCTACATGCAGAGTTGGAGTCCCAGTACTTC	CAGSLLHAELESQYF
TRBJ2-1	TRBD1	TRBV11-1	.	TGTGCCAGCAGCTTAGTGGGACAGGGGCGTGCTGAGCAGTTCTTC	CASSLVGQGRAEQFF
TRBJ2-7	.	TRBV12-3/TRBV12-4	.	TGTGCCAGCGGGTTGAAGACCTACGAGCAGTACTTC	CASGLKTYEQYF
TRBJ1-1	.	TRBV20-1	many	TGCAGTGCTGTTATGACAGGGAACACTGAAGCTTTCTTT	CSAVMTGNTEAFF
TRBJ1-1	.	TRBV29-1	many	TGCAGCGGATGTTCCGAGGGGTTTGAAGCTTTCTTT	CSGCSEGFEAFF
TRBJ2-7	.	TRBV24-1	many	TGTGCCACCAGTGATCCGGGTCAGGGCTACGAGCAGTACTTC	CATSDPGQGYEQYF
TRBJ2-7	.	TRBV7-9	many	TGTGCCAGCAGTGAGGGATACGAGCAGTACTTC	CASSEGYEQYF
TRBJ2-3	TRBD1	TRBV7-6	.	TGTGCCAGCAGCGACCAGGGGGCAATCACAGATACGCAGTATTTT	CASSDQGAITDTQYF
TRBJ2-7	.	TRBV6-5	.	TGTGCCAGCAGTCCCAACCTCTCCTACGAGCAGTACTTC	CASSPNLSYEQYF
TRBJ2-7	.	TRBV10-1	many	TGCGCCAGCAGTGCGGCTCCATTCCACGAGCAGTACTTC	CASSAAPFHEQYF
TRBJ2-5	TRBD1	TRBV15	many	TGTGCCACCAGCATGACGGGACAGGGTGTTGCGACCCAGTACTTC	CATSMTGQGVATQYF
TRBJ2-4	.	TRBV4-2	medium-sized	TGTGCCAGCAGCCAAGGGGACGGGAGATGGGCCAAAAACATTCAGTACTTC	CASSQGDGRWAKNIQYF
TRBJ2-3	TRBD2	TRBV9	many	TGTGCCAGCAGCGTAGCGACCGCCCGGGGGGCAGATACGCAGTATTTT	CASSVATARGADTQYF
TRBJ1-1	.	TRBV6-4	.	TGTGCCAGGTCCGGGGATTTGAACACTGAAGCTTTCTTT	CARSGDLNTEAFF